These 8 T cell receptor beta chains were all obtained from the same sample, sequenced in a study of vaccination and CD4 T cells after COVID-19. Sequencing of DNA taken from cultured CD4+ T cells relied on the Oncomine TCR Beta short-read assay. TCRdb redid the calling of the PCR reads with MiXCR, one entry per CDR3 protein. Of about 14,000 distinct CDR3 sequences in the sample, about 60% were seen once. The treatment was: approximately 10-day PBMC culture with coronavirus spike peptide pools or control peptides (ViraFEST assay). These TCRs' antigens remain unknown. Sequencing was carried out using CD4+ T cells from blood, cultured in vitro. The receptors were gathered from a human donor who had recovered from COVID-19.

This chain uses TRBV30 with TRBJ1-2; 7 bases are shared with TRBD1. This CDR3 is built from 13 residues. Unmatched junction bases numbered 7, after V lost 5 bases and J lost 4 bases. CDR1 GTSNPN and CDR2 SVGIG come from the germline V gene (reference sequence). In DNA, the CDR3 is TGTGCCTGGGTAACAGGGGTCGCCTATGGCTACACCTTC. Amino acid sequence: CAWVTGVAYGYTF. Using reference TRBV30 and TRBJ1-2 for the parts outside the CDR3, the full variable domain is SQTIHQWPATLVQPVGSPLSLECTVEGTSNPNLYWYRQAAGRGLQLLFYSVGIGQISSEVPQNLSASRPQDRQFILSSKKLLLSDSGFYLCAWVTGVAYGYTFGSGTRLTVV.

This clonotype is categorized as medium-sized. The J gene is TRBJ1-5, the V gene TRBV20-1; 7 positions match TRBD1. The CDR3 runs 15 residues. V shed 3 bases, J shed 9 bases, and the junction held 14 bases outside the gene matches. Germline assignment: CDR1 DFQATT and CDR2 SNEGSKA (reference sequence). CDR3 protein: CSASPTDRVRGPQHF. CDR3 bases: TGCAGTGCTAGCCCCACAGACAGGGTTCGAGGGCCCCAGCATTTT.

V gene TRBV6-2 or TRBV6-3 combines with J gene TRBJ2-5; TRBD2 matches at 12 bases. V shed 0 bases, J shed 4 bases, and the junction held 6 bases outside the gene matches. Germline assignment: CDR1 MNHEY and CDR2 SVGEGT. This CDR3 region has 17 residues. In DNA form, the CDR3 reads TGTGCCAGCAGTTACTCGACTAGCGGGAGTGATGGAGAGACCCAGTACTTC. Translated: CASSYSTSGSDGETQYF.

This clonotype was counted a single time. The chain joins TRBV7-2 to TRBJ2-1; a weak D match, TRBD2 (5 bases). CDR3 size: 15 residues. Germline loops: CDR1 SGHTA, CDR2 FQGNSA. V lost 7 bases and J lost 0, with 13 bases in between. CDR3 nucleotide sequence: TGTGCCAGCACCCTAAGCGGAAACTCCTACAATGAGCAGTTCTTC. This encodes CASTLSGNSYNEQFF.

V and J are TRBV30 and TRBJ2-5; D possibly corresponds to TRBD2 (5 bases). V was shortened by 2 bases and J by 4 bases, with 11 bases between the two germline ends. CDR3 length: 13 amino acids. CDR1 and CDR2 (germline): GTSNPN, SVGIG (reference sequence). This CDR3 reads CAWSPGLLETQYF. The CDR3 region has the DNA TGTGCCTGGAGTCCGGGGTTACTAGAGACCCAGTACTTC.

This clonotype was counted only a few times. This chain joins TRBV12-3 or TRBV12-4 and TRBJ1-6; D is unresolved. Deletions cut 4 bases from V and 7 bases from J, with 23 bases between. The CDR3 consists of 18 residues. The CDR3 sequence: CASSSIHSTLGWNSPLHF. The CDR3 nucleotides read TGTGCCAGCAGTTCAATACATTCCACTCTGGGATGGAATTCACCCCTCCACTTT.

This chain uses TRBV18 with TRBJ2-1; D gene uncertain. Trimming removed 4 bases from V and 4 bases from J, with 14 bases in between. The CDR3 length is 15 residues. Germline loops: CDR1 KGHSH, CDR2 LQKENI. The CDR3 here is CASSLSRAPYNEQFF. In nucleotides, the CDR3 is TGTGCCAGCTCACTTTCTAGGGCCCCATACAATGAGCAGTTCTTC.

This clonotype was found once. Written as DNA, the CDR3 is TGTGCCAGCAGCCGGTCGGACAGGGGGTTCACCGAGCAGTACTTC. It specifies CASSRSDRGFTEQYF. The chain couples TRBV11-2 to TRBJ2-7; 10 nucleotides align to TRBD1. This CDR3 comprises 15 residues. With V trimmed by 5 bases and J by 6 bases, 10 bases remained unmatched. Germline V gene lookup returns CDR1 SGHAT and CDR2 FQNNGV.